These 26 T cell receptor beta chains were all obtained from the same sample, sequenced in a study of early T cells in non-severe SARS-CoV-2 infection (dated by TCRdb to the early 2020s). The receptor library was made with 5' RACE. Sequencing was carried out with a NextSeq 500. The public reads were quality trimmed at Q25 with fastp and then assembled into clones with MiXCR by TCRdb, keeping productive beta chains. Rows are combined by CDR3 protein, so each entry shows the most common genes and DNA. The sample table records tens of thousands of distinct CDR3 sequences; 12% of these occur just once. The ten largest clones take up 0.95% to 1.5% of the sample. This specimen was whole blood, taken at baseline. The origin of the receptors is an adult who was a healthcare worker with PCR-confirmed SARS-CoV-2 infection or an uninfected control (not recorded which). The donor label of this sample is uncertain.

The gene calls are TRBV12-3 or TRBV12-4 and TRBJ1-1; D unclear. There are 14 residues in the CDR3. Trimming stripped 3 bases from V and 1 base from J, with 9 bases between. DNA of the CDR3: TGTGCCAGCAGTTTTCGGAGAGGGAACACTGAAGCTTTCTTT. Its translation: CASSFRRGNTEAFF.

This clonotype showed up many times. This rearrangement joins TRBV7-2 to TRBJ2-1, with D maybe TRBD1 (5 bases). The CDR3 covers 15 residues. With 2 bases removed from V and 12 bases from J, the gap between germline ends came to 20 bases. Germline V gives CDR1 SGHTA, CDR2 FQGNSA. The DNA of the CDR3 is TGTGCCAGCAGCTTATCCCCCGGACGGTCTCAGGGGCAGTTCTTC. It translates to CASSLSPGRSQGQFF.

This clonotype has ten or more counts. The chain has TRBV5-1 and TRBJ1-2; D is possibly TRBD1 (6 bases). The CDR3 extends over 15 amino acids. Trimming left V 4 bases short and J 4 bases short, with 17 bases between. From germline, CDR1 is SGHRS and CDR2 YFSETQ. CDR3 nucleotides: TGCGCCAGCAGCCCTACAACTGGACAGACCTATGGCTACACCTTC. It is translated as CASSPTTGQTYGYTF.

The chain joins TRBV7-2 to TRBJ2-3, with 7 bases matching TRBD2. The J segment lost 2 bases and the V segment lost 1 base, leaving 6 bases of the junction unmatched. Germline loops: CDR1 SGHTA, CDR2 FQGNSA. The CDR3 is 16 residues long. CDR3 protein: CASSLVGGINTDTQYF. The CDR3, as DNA: TGTGCCAGCAGCTTAGTCGGGGGGATCAACACAGATACGCAGTATTTT.

V and J are TRBV30 and TRBJ2-6, with D unresolved. From germline, CDR1 is GTSNPN and CDR2 SVGIG (reference sequence). V gave up 3 bases and J gave up 0 bases, with 15 bases separating them. The CDR3 is made up of 17 amino acids. The CDR3 DNA reads as TGTGCCTGGAGGGGAACCCCAACTTACTCTGGGGCCAACGTCCTGACTTTC. Amino acid sequence: CAWRGTPTYSGANVLTF.

This clonotype occurred many times. The chain couples TRBV7-6 to TRBJ2-5; a possible D gene is TRBD1 (6 bases). The length of the CDR3 is 16 residues. The V end lost 1 base, the J end lost 0 bases, and 12 bases lay between the germline ends. Germline V gene sequence: CDR1 SGHVS, CDR2 FNYEAQ. Here the CDR3 DNA reads TGTGCCAGCAGCTTAGTGGACAGCTTGAACCAAGAGACCCAGTACTTC. As protein: CASSLVDSLNQETQYF.

This clonotype was detected only a few times. V is TRBV29-1 and J is TRBJ2-1; unclear D gene. The germline V and J ends were trimmed by 6 bases and 6 bases, with 3 bases remaining between them. Germline V gene lookup returns CDR1 SQVTM and CDR2 ANQGSEA. CDR3 length: 9 residues. The CDR3 spells CSVSNEQFF. The CDR3 DNA sequence: TGCAGCGTATCCAATGAGCAGTTCTTC.

This clonotype was seen more than once but under ten times. The chain links TRBV5-1 to TRBJ1-2; D is unresolved. Germline V gene data show CDR1 as SGHRS and CDR2 as YFSETQ. The CDR3 consists of 14 residues. Trimming stripped 3 bases from V and 4 bases from J, with 13 bases between. CDR3: CASSSDPDGYGYTF. The DNA of the CDR3 is TGCGCCAGCAGCTCGGACCCTGATGGCTATGGCTACACCTTC.

This rearrangement joins TRBV7-8 to TRBJ2-5; TRBD1 is a possible D gene (5 bases). This CDR3 has 14 residues. Trimming left V 5 bases short and J 7 bases short, with 17 bases between. Germline V gives CDR1 SGHVS, CDR2 FQNEAQ. The CDR3 coding sequence is TGTGCCAGCAGCCTTGGCAGGGCGATCGGGACCCAGTACTTC. As protein: CASSLGRAIGTQYF.

The CDR3 DNA sequence: TGTGCCAGCAGCCCCGATGTACCGACTAACTATGGCTACACCTTC. It yields the protein CASSPDVPTNYGYTF. The J gene is TRBJ1-2, the V gene TRBV4-2; D is uncertain. The CDR3 length is 15 residues. V lost 4 bases and J 0 bases, leaving 12 bases between the germline ends. CDR1 and CDR2 from the germline V gene are LGHNA and YNFKEQ.

The table lists this clonotype with many counts. This chain uses TRBV3-1 with TRBJ2-1; 8 bases line up with TRBD2. The trim removed 0 bases at V and 10 bases at J, leaving 14 bases unmatched. CDR3 size: 17 residues. Germline V gives CDR1 LGHDT, CDR2 YNNKEL (reference sequence). The CDR3 loop reads CASSQDGAGGRYAEQFF. The CDR3 coding sequence is TGTGCCAGCAGCCAAGATGGGGCGGGGGGCCGTTACGCCGAGCAGTTCTTC.

This clonotype was detected a few times. The chain employs TRBV3-1 and TRBJ2-3; D gene uncertain. The ends were cut back, 1 base at V and 8 bases at J, with 10 bases in the middle. The CDR3 has 13 residues. Germline V gene sequence: CDR1 LGHDT, CDR2 YNNKEL (reference sequence). As DNA, the CDR3 is TGTGCCAGCAGCCAAGGGGCCTATGGTACGCAGTATTTT. Its protein is CASSQGAYGTQYF.

The chain employs TRBV15 and TRBJ2-3, with D uncertain. There are 16 residues in the CDR3. The V end lost 0 bases, the J end lost 1 base, and 11 bases lay between the germline ends. Germline CDR1 reads LNHNV; CDR2 reads YYDKDF (reference sequence). The CDR3 region has the DNA TGTGCCACCAGCAGAGATGCCAGATCAGGCACAGATACGCAGTATTTT. Translation gives CATSRDARSGTDTQYF.

Details on this clonotype: Germline and junction disagree at one end, which may indicate a read error. This rearrangement joins TRBV3-1 to TRBJ2-4; D may be TRBD1 or TRBD2 (5 bases each). From germline, CDR1 is LGHDT and CDR2 YNNKEL (reference sequence). The CDR3 has 12 residues. CDR3 in DNA: TGTGTCAGCAGCCAGCGGACATCAATTCAGTACTTC. Translation: CVSSQRTSIQYF.

There are a few counts of this clonotype. The rearrangement links TRBV27 to TRBJ2-4; 14 nucleotides align to TRBD2. V dropped 5 bases and J dropped 0; count of bases not matched to a gene: 6. This CDR3 is built from 18 residues. Germline CDR1 and CDR2: MNHEY and SMNVEV (reference sequence). CDR3 protein: CASSLGLAGGLAKNIQYF. The CDR3 DNA is TGTGCCAGCAGTCTCGGACTAGCGGGGGGACTAGCCAAAAACATTCAGTACTTC.

CDR3 protein: CSARVVSGGRSYNEQFF. In nucleotides, the CDR3 is TGCAGTGCTAGAGTTGTTAGCGGGGGTCGGAGCTACAATGAGCAGTTCTTC. The V and J genes are TRBV20-1 and TRBJ2-1, with TRBD2 identical over 9 bases. Germline assignment: CDR1 DFQATT and CDR2 SNEGSKA (reference sequence). This CDR3 is 17 amino acids long. Germline trimming cut 1 base from V and 3 bases from J; bases unmatched to any gene: 10.

V gene TRBV6-2 or TRBV6-3 combines with J gene TRBJ2-7; the match to TRBD2 covers 8 bases. Germline V gene sequence: CDR1 MNHEY, CDR2 SVGEGT. This CDR3 is 14 amino acids long. The trim removed 6 bases at V and 2 bases at J, leaving 6 bases unmatched. For the CDR3, the DNA is TGTGCCAGCAGCCCGGGGGGGGCGCCCTACGAGCAGTACGTC. This encodes CASSPGGAPYEQYV.

The rearrangement joins TRBV3-1 to TRBJ1-6; 10 nucleotides agree with TRBD1. Germline CDR1 and CDR2: LGHDT and YNNKEL (reference sequence). Losses at the gene ends were 4 bases for V and 8 bases for J; bases not matched to a gene: 2. There are 14 residues in the CDR3. This CDR3 reads CASSPGQGDSPLHF. The CDR3 DNA reads TGTGCCAGCAGCCCAGGACAGGGGGATTCACCCCTCCACTTT.

V gene TRBV18 combines with J gene TRBJ2-5, with a possible D match to TRBD1 (5 bases). The CDR3 has 15 amino acids. CDR1 is KGHSH and CDR2 is LQKENI in the germline V gene. V lost 2 bases, J lost 2 bases, and 12 bases lay in between. The CDR3 here is CASSPNLRAQETQYF. In nucleotides, the CDR3 is TGTGCCAGCTCACCAAATCTCAGGGCGCAAGAGACCCAGTACTTC.

This clonotype was found a few times. The chain employs TRBV5-1 and TRBJ1-1, with 7 bases lining up with TRBD1. Germline values: CDR1 SGHRS, CDR2 YFSETQ. Trimming took 4 bases from V and 1 from J; bases not matched to a gene: 1. This CDR3 is 13 amino acids long. CDR3: CASSRQGNTEAFF. DNA of the CDR3: TGCGCCAGCAGCAGACAGGGGAACACTGAAGCTTTCTTT.

This clonotype was counted at least ten times. This chain connects TRBV2 to TRBJ2-3; maybe TRBD1 (5 bases). V lost 3 bases and J lost 3, with 10 bases in between. Germline V CDR1 and CDR2: SNHLY, FYNNEI. The CDR3 length is 14 residues. Here the CDR3 reads CASSDRVKTDTQYF. In DNA, the CDR3 is TGTGCCAGCAGTGACAGGGTGAAAACAGATACGCAGTATTTT.

The V gene is TRBV20-1, the J gene TRBJ2-3; D remains ambiguous. CDR1 DFQATT and CDR2 SNEGSKA come from the germline V gene (reference sequence). The CDR3 is 13 residues long. Trimming removed 0 bases from V and 2 bases from J, with 6 bases in between. The CDR3 DNA reads as TGCAGTGCTAGAGAGTCAATCACAGATACGCAGTATTTT. Translating it yields CSARESITDTQYF.

This clonotype was seen only a few times. This sequence joins TRBV10-3 and TRBJ1-5; D ambiguous. CDR3 length: 13 residues. The V end was cut by 8 bases, the J end by 3 bases, with 11 bases between. Per the germline V gene, CDR1 is ENHRY and CDR2 is SYGVKD. CDR3 amino acids: CAIRHDHNQPQHF. In nucleotides, the CDR3 is TGTGCCATCCGACACGACCACAATCAGCCCCAGCATTTT.

In its sample, this clonotype was seen a few times. The rearrangement links TRBV5-4 to TRBJ1-2, with TRBD1 identical over 9 bases. Trimming at V came to 4 bases and at J to 6 bases, leaving 10 bases not matched to a gene. The CDR3 is 15 amino acids. In germline, CDR1 is SGHNT, CDR2 YYREEE (reference sequence). In DNA, the CDR3 is TGTGCCAGCAGCATAGAACAGGGGGCGTCTCATGGCTACACCTTC. This translates into CASSIEQGASHGYTF.

This clonotype has a count of ten or more. The genes are TRBV7-3 and TRBJ2-1; D is perhaps TRBD1 (6 bases). V lost 4 bases and J lost 10, with 11 bases in between. The CDR3 is 12 residues long. The V gene's germline CDR1 is SGHTA and CDR2 FQGTGA. The CDR3 nucleotides read TGTGCCAGCAGCTCAACAGGGATCGAGCAGTTCTTC. It yields the protein CASSSTGIEQFF.

This clonotype was recorded many times. The gene calls are TRBV7-6 and TRBJ1-1; no clear D. The V end was cut by 2 bases, the J end by 0 bases, with 4 bases between. This CDR3 has 13 amino acids. Germline V gene data show CDR1 as SGHVS and CDR2 as FNYEAQ. The CDR3 protein is CASSLSVNTEAFF. CDR3 bases: TGTGCCAGCAGCTTATCAGTGAACACTGAAGCTTTCTTT.